These 21 T cell receptor beta chains were all obtained from the same sample, sequenced in a study of blood T cell repertoires in COVID-19. Only in-frame clones appear in the TCRdb table, and some are missing; sequencing was by immunoSEQ multiplex PCR. The table lists 150,000 to 200,000 clones, approximately 90% of them singletons. Sequenced sample: peripheral blood. These receptors originate from a human donor in a cohort sampled during active COVID-19.

The chain has TRBV28 and TRBJ2-7; tentative D call: TRBD1 (6 bases). V lost 5 bases, J lost 3 bases, and 20 bases lay in between. Looked up from germline, CDR1 is MDHEN and CDR2 is SYDVKM. The CDR3 is 16 amino acids. The CDR3 is CASSTPGHIGGYEQYF. The CDR3 bases are TGTGCCAGCAGTACTCCGGGACACATAGGCGGCTACGAGCAGTACTTC.

This clone was counted a single time. The chain recombines TRBV7-7 with TRBJ2-3; 10 nucleotides agree with TRBD2. After removal of 5 bases from V and 5 bases from J, the junction contained 10 bases not matched to a gene. The CDR3 has 16 residues. Germline V gene data show CDR1 as SSHAT and CDR2 as FNYEAQ (reference sequence). The CDR3 is CASSPSSGRAGDTQYF. The CDR3 bases are TGTGCCAGCAGCCCGAGCAGCGGGAGGGCCGGAGATACGCAGTATTTT. The full variable domain, rest sourced from reference TRBV7-7 and TRBJ2-3, is GAGVSQSPRYKVTKRGQDVTLRCDPISSHATLYWYQQALGQGPEFLTYFNYEAQPDKSGLPSDRFSAERPEGSISTLTIQRTEQRDSAMYRCASSPSSGRAGDTQYFGPGTRLTVL.

The J gene is TRBJ1-1, the V gene TRBV6-6; 8 nucleotides align to TRBD1. With V trimmed by 7 bases and J by 5 bases, 6 bases remained unmatched. From germline, CDR1 is MNHNY and CDR2 SVGAGI (reference sequence). There are 13 residues in the CDR3. This chain's CDR3 is CASNRQGSTEAFF. CDR3 nucleotides: TGTGCCAGCAATAGACAGGGGAGTACTGAAGCTTTCTTT.

The chain employs TRBV6-5 and TRBJ2-7, with 7 positions matching TRBD2. V lost 5 bases to trimming and J lost 2 bases; unmatched junction nucleotides: 3. The CDR3 is 13 amino acids. Germline CDR1 MNHEY, CDR2 SVGAGI. DNA for the CDR3: TGTGCCAGCAGTACGGGACTACCCTACGAGCAGTACTTC. Amino acid sequence: CASSTGLPYEQYF.

This chain's CDR3 is CASSLNSYNEQFF. The CDR3, as DNA: TGTGCCAGCAGTTTAAACAGCTACAATGAGCAGTTCTTC. This chain joins TRBV12-3 or TRBV12-4 and TRBJ2-1; D is undetermined. Trimming shortened V by 2 bases and J by 3 bases, and 5 bases separated the two germline ends. This CDR3 contains 13 residues.

The chain carries TRBV6-1 and TRBJ2-4; a possible D gene is TRBD2 (5 bases). CDR1 is MNHNS and CDR2 is SASEGT in the germline V gene. CDR3 length: 12 amino acids. The V end was cut by 1 base, the J end by 9 bases, with 7 bases between. The CDR3 coding sequence is TGTGCCAGCAGTGAAGGGACTTTCATTCAGTACTTC. Encoded protein: CASSEGTFIQYF.

About this clone itself: Other DNA sequences from this sample encode an identical CDR3 as well. The DNA of the CDR3 is TGTGCCAGCAGTTATGGGACTAGCGCCTACGAGCAGTACTTC. It specifies CASSYGTSAYEQYF. V usage is TRBV6-2 or TRBV6-3 and J usage is TRBJ2-7; 10 bases line up with TRBD2. After removal of 3 bases from V and 2 bases from J, the junction contained 1 base not matched to a gene. The germline gives CDR1 MNHEY, CDR2 SVGEGT. The CDR3 totals 14 residues.

This clone was seen a few times. The chain recombines TRBV7-9 with TRBJ1-4; 7 nucleotides match TRBD1. V lost 4 bases and J lost 7; bases outside the gene matches: 6. The germline CDR1 and CDR2 sequences are SEHNR and FQNEAQ (reference sequence). The CDR3 extends over 14 amino acids. The CDR3: CASSSRGQSEKLFF. The DNA for the CDR3 is TGTGCCAGCAGCTCAAGGGGGCAGAGTGAAAAACTGTTTTTT.

This chain uses TRBV4-1 with TRBJ1-2; unclear D gene. Trimming left V 1 base short and J 3 bases short, with 12 bases between. The germline V gene has CDR1 MGHRA and CDR2 YSYEKL. There are 15 residues in the CDR3. CDR3 amino acids: CASSQAPAGDYGYTF. The CDR3 DNA sequence: TGCGCCAGCAGCCAAGCCCCAGCGGGTGACTATGGCTACACCTTC.

This clone was recorded a few times. J is TRBJ2-1 and V is TRBV9; tentatively, D is TRBD2 (5 bases). This CDR3 spans 13 amino acids. Looked up from germline, CDR1 is SGDLS and CDR2 is YYNGEE. Deletions cut 0 bases from V and 6 bases from J, with 7 bases between. The DNA for the CDR3 is TGTGCCAGCAGCGTAGATCTAGCCAATGAGCAGTTCTTC. Protein sequence: CASSVDLANEQFF. The variable domain in full, completed from reference TRBV9 and TRBJ2-1, reads DSGVTQTPKHLITATGQRVTLRCSPRSGDLSVYWYQQSLDQGLQFLIQYYNGEERAKGNILERFSAQQFPDLHSELNLSSLELGDSALYFCASSVDLANEQFFGPGTRLTVL.

The CDR3 nucleotides are TGTGCCACCAGTGACCCCGGGACAGGGGAGGAAAAACTGTTTTTT. Translating it yields CATSDPGTGEEKLFF. V and J are TRBV24-1 and TRBJ1-4; 10 nucleotides match TRBD1. V lost 4 bases and J lost 8; bases outside the gene matches: 6. The CDR3 spans 15 residues. Germline V gives CDR1 KGHDR, CDR2 SFDVKD.

This clone was picked up one time. The V call is TRBV7-2, the J call TRBJ1-6; no definite D call. The CDR3 spans 17 residues. Per germline, CDR1 SGHTA and CDR2 FQGNSA. The V gene lost 1 base and the J gene lost 0 bases, with 10 bases spanning the gap. The CDR3 sequence: CASSLGHPSSYNSPLHF. The CDR3 nucleotides are TGTGCCAGCAGCTTAGGTCATCCGAGCTCCTATAATTCACCCCTCCACTTT.

This clone was picked up one time. The rearrangement joins TRBV3-1 (or the pseudogene TRBV3-2) to TRBJ2-1; 9 bases line up with TRBD1. CDR1 and CDR2 from the germline V gene are LGHDT and YNNKEL (reference sequence). V shed 3 bases and J 4 bases; nucleotides not matched to a gene: 13. CDR3 size: 18 residues. For the CDR3, the DNA is TGTGCCAGCAGCCACCTGACAGGGGGTTGGGGGAGTTACAATGAGCAGTTCTTC. This sequence encodes CASSHLTGGWGSYNEQFF.

J is TRBJ1-2 and V is TRBV27, with TRBD1 identical over 11 bases. This CDR3 has 19 amino acids. V trimming: 0 bases; J trimming: 5 bases; junction bases outside the gene matches: 14. Germline CDR1 reads MNHEY; CDR2 reads SMNVEV (reference sequence). CDR3 coding DNA: TGTGCCAGCAGTTTATCGATGGGACAGGGGGGGTACTATAAGTATGGCTACACCTTC. It is translated as CASSLSMGQGGYYKYGYTF.

This clone has a handful of counts. The DNA of the CDR3 is TGTGCCAGCAGCCATCCGGGACAGGGGCTCTACACCTTC. Its translation is CASSHPGQGLYTF. This chain uses TRBV3-1 (or the pseudogene TRBV3-2) with TRBJ1-2; the match to TRBD1 covers 10 bases. The germline CDR1 and CDR2 sequences are LGHDT and YNNKEL (reference sequence). J gave up 10 bases and V 3 bases, and 5 bases lay outside the gene matches. The CDR3 sequence is 13 residues long.

The rearrangement links TRBV4-3 to TRBJ1-6; 9 positions agree with TRBD1. From germline, CDR1 is LGHNA and CDR2 YSLEER. The CDR3 is made up of 15 amino acids. Trimming cost V 2 bases and J 8 bases; bases outside gene matches: 4. CDR3 sequence: CASSQQGQGYSPLHF. DNA of the CDR3: TGCGCCAGCAGCCAACAGGGACAGGGTTATTCACCCCTCCACTTT.

The chain is built from TRBV18 and TRBJ2-4; 8 bases are shared with TRBD1. V was pared by 0 bases and J by 6 bases, with 7 bases of the junction left unmatched. Germline CDR1 reads KGHSH; CDR2 reads LQKENI. This CDR3 is built from 16 residues. The DNA of the CDR3 is TGTGCCAGCTCACCACCGTTCCTGCAGGGGGCAAACATTCAGTACTTC. Protein sequence: CASSPPFLQGANIQYF.

The chain carries TRBV1 and TRBJ2-7; the table names TRBD2, a call not compared with the DNA. TRBV1 is a listed pseudogene. CDR3 length: 16 residues. The CDR3 region has the DNA TGCACCAGCAGCCAAGAGGAGGGACTAGACTCCTACGAGCAGTACTTC. Protein sequence: CTSSQEEGLDSYEQYF.

On this clone itself: Other DNA variants within this sample encode the same CDR3. J is TRBJ2-2 and V is TRBV9; 7 bases fit TRBD2. Unmatched junction bases numbered 0, after V lost 0 bases and J lost 1 base. The length of the CDR3 is 15 residues. The germline CDR1 and CDR2 sequences are SGDLS and YYNGEE. The CDR3 nucleotides are TGTGCCAGCAGCGTAGGCGGGAGGAACACCGGGGAGCTGTTTTTT. The encoded protein is CASSVGGRNTGELFF. Supplemented by reference TRBV9 and TRBJ2-2, the full variable domain reads DSGVTQTPKHLITATGQRVTLRCSPRSGDLSVYWYQQSLDQGLQFLIQYYNGEERAKGNILERFSAQQFPDLHSELNLSSLELGDSALYFCASSVGGRNTGELFFGEGSRLTVL.

DNA for the CDR3: TGTGCCACCAGAGGGGTGATCGTAACAGATACGCAGTATTTT. Protein product: CATRGVIVTDTQYF. The rearrangement links TRBV6-5 to TRBJ2-3, with D possibly called TRBD1 or TRBD2 (5 bases each). Germline V CDR1 and CDR2: MNHEY, SVGAGI. V lost 10 bases and J 3 bases, leaving 17 bases between the germline ends. CDR3 length: 14 amino acids.

The chain is built from TRBV4-3 and TRBJ2-1; 10 positions agree with TRBD2. Unmatched junction bases numbered 9, after V lost 0 bases and J lost 7 bases. The CDR3 is 17 amino acids. Germline V lookup: CDR1 LGHNA, CDR2 YSLEER. CDR3 sequence (DNA): TGCGCCAGCAGCCAAGATCGTAATAGCGGGGGGAAGAATGAGCAGTTCTTC. It translates to CASSQDRNSGGKNEQFF.